The sequence of this T cell receptor beta chain was determined in a study of T cells expressing NK-cell markers. Study details: Seven sequenced donors out of eight were HCMV-seropositive, one seronegative. Broader study findings: In a handful of donors, these clonotypes also led the CD3+CD56-NKG2C+ fraction.

From the 5' RACE reads, TCRdb lists one entry per CDR3 protein and no DNA. The table lists about 390,000 distinct CDR3 sequences. The CDR3 runs to 15 residues. CDR1 and CDR2 (germline): DFQATT, SNEGSKA (reference sequence). On this clonotype itself: Its antigen is unknown.

This TCR was sampled from a woman between 45 and 65 years old in good health. Sequencing used blood T cells: a sorted CD56 or NKG2C T cell subset, CD4+ or CD8+ T cells, or bulk PBMC T cells (not recorded which). This rearrangement joins TRBV20-1 to TRBJ2-3; there is no DNA to check the TCRdb D call of TRBD2. The CDR3 reads CSAPLAGDHTDTQYF.